This T cell receptor (beta chain) was obtained from a study of siplizumab effects on memory and regulatory T cells. About this clone itself: Antigen specificity is unknown.

General study findings and limits: Significantly reduced by siplizumab was the cumulative frequency of alloreactive sequences, namely those traceable to unstimulated CD4+ memory cells. Naive T cells seemed more diverse than memory cells; they also seemed major alloresponse contributors. The authors could not assign a naive or memory phenotype to roughly 75-97% of proliferating CD4+ or CD8+ clones.

V dropped 0 bases and J dropped 3; count of bases not matched to a gene: 0. This CDR3 is built from 14 residues. The germline CDR1 and CDR2 sequences are MNHEY and SVGAGI. Using immunoSEQ multiplex PCR, the repertoire was profiled, and TCRdb retains in-frame clones only, with some absent. The table has more than 95,000 clones, about 94% seen once. Material: Tregs sorted from blood. The chain joins TRBV6-5 to TRBJ2-7; 9 bases agree with TRBD1. This TCR was recovered from a human donor in good health. CDR3 residues: CASSYSGQGYEQYF. The CDR3 DNA reads as TGTGCCAGCAGTTACTCGGGACAGGGCTACGAGCAGTACTTC.